This T cell receptor (beta chain) was observed in a study of cytomegalovirus exposure and HLA in healthy donors. Notes on the study in general: An analysis that was carried out later associated about 17,000 TCR beta sequences with HLA alleles at 0.05 false discovery rate. Under in vitro conditions, a few CMV-associated chains were confirmed as specific for CMV antigens. A later analysis linked a missense variant in DCLRE1C to the trimming of TCR beta V and J genes.

Remarks on this clone: Antigen: not known.

This CDR3 comprises 13 residues. From germline, CDR1 is MDHEN and CDR2 SYDVKM. Trimming removed 6 bases from V and 9 bases from J; junction bases left unmatched: 11. The PCR contained 60 Vbeta and 13 Jbeta primers. Method: immunoSEQ multiplex PCR; TCRdb's copy keeps in-frame clones and lacks some. This table has some 170,000 clones, less than 85% appearing once. Sequenced material: PBMCs. J is TRBJ2-7 and V is TRBV28; 7 nucleotides line up with TRBD2. The clonotype comes from a man in his forties in good health and CMV-seronegative. CDR3 DNA: TGTGCCAGCAGCCCCGGGACTTGGGGGGGGCAGTACTTC. Its protein product is CASSPGTWGGQYF. Full variable domain (missing parts from reference TRBV28 and TRBJ2-7): DVKVTQSSRYLVKRTGEKVFLECVQDMDHENMFWYRQDPGLGLRLIYFSYDVKMKEKGDIPEGYSVSREKKERFSLILESASTNQTSMYLCASSPGTWGGQYFGPGTRLTVT.